This TCR beta chain was documented in a study of cytomegalovirus exposure and HLA in healthy donors. Study background: As released early, the data held about 85 million unique TCRs from HLA-typed donors.

With 60 Vbeta and 13 Jbeta primers, the PCR was carried out. Profiled with immunoSEQ multiplex PCR; TCRdb holds only in-frame clones, not every one. This sample has about 160,000 clones, with about 80% found just once. This sequence originates from a woman aged 45 to 65 in good health and CMV-seropositive. Material: PBMCs.

The CDR3 loop reads CASSGYRDIQYF. CDR3 sequence (DNA): TGTGCCAGCAGTGGCTACAGGGACATTCAGTACTTC. This chain uses TRBV6-1 with TRBJ2-4; D might be TRBD1 (6 bases). Per germline, CDR1 MNHNS and CDR2 SASEGT. CDR3 length equals 12 residues. Trimming took 4 bases from V and 8 from J, leaving 9 bases between them.